This note documents a single TCR beta chain sequence. This sample is drawn from a study of shared clonotypes between healthy human individuals. Here immunoSEQ multiplex PCR was the method, and the copy in TCRdb shows in-frame clones only, minus some. The data contain about 2.4 million clones, over 85% of them singletons. This CDR3 is 16 amino acids long. Germline V CDR1 and CDR2: SGHRS, YFSETQ. Trimming pared 0 bases from V and 2 bases from J, leaving 15 bases between. The origin of this receptor is a man aged 18-30 years in good health. Some clones in this sample may be carry-over from other donors' samples. J is TRBJ2-7 and V is TRBV5-1; D gene ambiguous. The material sequenced was naive CD4+ T cells from PBMCs. Subset meaning: CD45RA+ positively selected. Here the CDR3 reads CASSLVSTDRPYEQYF. The CDR3 nucleotides read TGCGCCAGCAGCTTGGTAAGCACCGATAGACCCTACGAGCAGTACTTC. The whole variable domain, filled in from reference TRBV5-1 and TRBJ2-7, reads KAGVTQTPRYLIKTRGQQVTLSCSPISGHRSVSWYQQTPGQGLQFLFEYFSETQRNKGNFPGRFSGRQFSNSRSEMNVSTLELGDSALYLCASSLVSTDRPYEQYFGPGTRLTVT.